The present entry profiles one T cell receptor beta chain with its context. This CDR3 is built from 17 residues. Germline V gene lookup returns CDR1 SNHLY and CDR2 FYNNEI. The trim removed 6 bases at V and 1 base at J, leaving 14 bases unmatched. Here immunoSEQ multiplex PCR was the method, and the copy in TCRdb shows in-frame clones only, minus some. The data hold around 62,000 clones, with 85% observed a single time. This specimen comes from a study of OX40 agonist ivuxolimab in advanced cancers. The rearrangement links TRBV2 to TRBJ1-1; 7 bases map to TRBD1. This specimen consisted of CD4+ or CD8+ T cells sorted from blood, obtained in a trial of the OX40 agonist ivuxolimab. The clonotype originates from an adult with an advanced solid tumor such as melanoma, head and neck, liver or kidney cancer. DNA of the CDR3: TGTGCCAGCAGCCGACTTACCAGGGGGAAGAGGAACACTGAAGCTTTCTTT. Translated: CASSRLTRGKRNTEAFF.